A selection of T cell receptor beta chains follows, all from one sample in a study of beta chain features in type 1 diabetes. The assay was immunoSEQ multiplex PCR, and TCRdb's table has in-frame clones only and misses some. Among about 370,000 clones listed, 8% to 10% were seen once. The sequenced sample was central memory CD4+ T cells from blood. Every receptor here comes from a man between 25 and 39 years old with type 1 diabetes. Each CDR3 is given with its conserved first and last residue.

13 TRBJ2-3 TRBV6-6 CAISRQGPDTQYF
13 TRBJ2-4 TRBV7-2 CASSYQAGNIQYF
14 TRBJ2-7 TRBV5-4 CASSLMAHEYEQYF
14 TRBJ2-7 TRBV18 CASSRASGTYEQYF
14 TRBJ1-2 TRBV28 CASRVGSRGYGYTF
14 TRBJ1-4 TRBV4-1 CASSPENPPEKLFF
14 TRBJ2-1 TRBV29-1 CSVASGPVNNQQFF
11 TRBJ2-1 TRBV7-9 CASTSSNEQFF
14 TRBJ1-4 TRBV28 CASSWRDSNEKLFF
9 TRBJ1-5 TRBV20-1 CSGGQPQHF
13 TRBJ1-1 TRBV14 CASSLTGGTEAFF
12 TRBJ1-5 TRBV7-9 CASSLPDQPQHF
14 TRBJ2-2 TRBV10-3 CAMRTAANTGELFF
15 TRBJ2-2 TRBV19 CASSIPPPNTGELFF
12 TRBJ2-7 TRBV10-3 CASSPSGVEQYF
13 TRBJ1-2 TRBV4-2 CASGGAVNYGYTF
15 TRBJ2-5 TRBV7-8 CASSSSGGGQSSQYF
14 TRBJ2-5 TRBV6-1 CASKGPEGSETQYF
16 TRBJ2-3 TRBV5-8 CASSLSPGQGTDTQYF
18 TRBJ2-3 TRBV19 CASSIPDLLAGAIDTQYF
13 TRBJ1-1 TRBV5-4 CASSFGEGTEAFF
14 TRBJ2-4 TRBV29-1 CSVETVLGKNIQYF
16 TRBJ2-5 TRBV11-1 CASSLTQGPYQETQYF
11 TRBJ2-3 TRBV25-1 CAAWGFHTQYF
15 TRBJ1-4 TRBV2 CASSEFGTENEKLFF
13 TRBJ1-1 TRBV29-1 CSARKSMNTEAFF
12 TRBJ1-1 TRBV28 CASGQGDTEAFF
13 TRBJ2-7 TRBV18 CASSPGTGREQYF
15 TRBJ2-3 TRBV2 CATGPEGQSTDTQYF
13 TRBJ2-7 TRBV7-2 CASSSRRGYEQYF